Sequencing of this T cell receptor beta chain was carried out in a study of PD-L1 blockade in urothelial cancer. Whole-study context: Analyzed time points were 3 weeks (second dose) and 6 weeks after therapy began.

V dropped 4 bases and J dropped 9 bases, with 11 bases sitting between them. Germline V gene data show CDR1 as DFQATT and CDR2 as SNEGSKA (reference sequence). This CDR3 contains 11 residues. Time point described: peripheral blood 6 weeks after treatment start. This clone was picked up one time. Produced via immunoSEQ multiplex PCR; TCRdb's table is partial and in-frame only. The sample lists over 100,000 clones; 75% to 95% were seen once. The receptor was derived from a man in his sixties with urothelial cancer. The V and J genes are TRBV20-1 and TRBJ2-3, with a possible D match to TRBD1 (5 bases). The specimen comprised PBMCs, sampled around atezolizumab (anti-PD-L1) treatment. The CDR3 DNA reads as TGCAGTGCTACCAGGACATACACGCAGTATTTT. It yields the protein CSATRTYTQYF.